Listed below are T cell receptor beta chains from one sample, sequenced in a study of technical replicates of blood from several donors. Sequencing used immunoSEQ multiplex PCR; TCRdb keeps in-frame clones, though not all of them. The data hold 95,000 to 100,000 clones, with approximately 94% observed a single time. The sequencing sample was made of T cells isolated from PBMCs. The receptors were gathered from a human donor in good health. CDR3s leave out the opening cysteine and the closing phenylalanine or tryptophan.

j_gene	v_gene	CDR3aa
TRBJ1-3	TRBV6-5	ASRRARLSGNTIY
TRBJ1-6	TRBV28	ASSSEVVYNSPLH
TRBJ2-2	TRBV10-3	AIKAPNTGELF
TRBJ1-5	TRBV6-5	ASSPAGQRNQPQH
TRBJ1-1	TRBV7-9	ASSLGQGRSEAF
TRBJ2-7	TRBV4-1	ASSRGQGYEQY
TRBJ2-1	TRBV27	ASSPYHQNNEQF
TRBJ2-7	TRBV29-1	SVELSATGRL
TRBJ1-2	TRBV6-5	ATGTDHLPIYGYT
TRBJ2-1	TRBV5-1	ASSLAGSIGRIDEQF
TRBJ1-3	TRBV4-1	ASSQGSRGNTIY
TRBJ2-5	TRBV5-6	ASGNRGHVETQY
TRBJ2-7	TRBV7-8	ASSQDRDRGRKYEQY
TRBJ1-3	TRBV15	ATSRDPGNSGNTIY
TRBJ1-1	TRBV5-5	ASSLAGPGGTEAF
TRBJ1-5	TRBV5-3	ARSLAGDLQPQH